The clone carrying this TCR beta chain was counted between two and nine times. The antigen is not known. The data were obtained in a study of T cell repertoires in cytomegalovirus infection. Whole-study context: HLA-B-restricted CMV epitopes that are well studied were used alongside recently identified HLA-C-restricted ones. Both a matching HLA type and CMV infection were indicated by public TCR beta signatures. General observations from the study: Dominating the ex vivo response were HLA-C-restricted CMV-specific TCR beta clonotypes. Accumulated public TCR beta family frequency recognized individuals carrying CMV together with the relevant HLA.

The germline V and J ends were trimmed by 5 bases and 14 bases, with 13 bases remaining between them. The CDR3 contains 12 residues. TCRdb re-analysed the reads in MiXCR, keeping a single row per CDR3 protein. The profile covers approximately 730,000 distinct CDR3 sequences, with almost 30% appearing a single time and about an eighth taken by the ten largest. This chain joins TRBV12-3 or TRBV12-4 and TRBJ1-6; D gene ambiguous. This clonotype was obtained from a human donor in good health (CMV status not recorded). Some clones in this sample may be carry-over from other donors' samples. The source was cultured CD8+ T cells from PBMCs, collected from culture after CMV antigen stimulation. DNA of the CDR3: TGTGCCAGCAGTCCAACAGCCCGAACCCTCCACTTT. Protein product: CASSPTARTLHF.